This T cell receptor beta chain is drawn from a study of tumor-infiltrating lymphocytes in primary liver carcinoma. At the level of the study: Both sexes were represented among patients, who were 30 to 69 years old.

Study conclusions and caveats: Tumors significantly exceeded blood in top-250-clone fraction (p = 0.039).

Worth noting for this clonotype: Its antigen is unidentified. An end of the junction differs from the germline gene, which may be a read error.

From roughly 20-30 mg of unsorted bulk tissue, DNA and RNA were co-extracted together. Treatment-naive at the time, the patients had chronic HBV infection. Germline V gene lookup returns CDR1 MNHNY and CDR2 SVGAGI (reference sequence). The CDR3 sequence is 15 residues long. Priming with a constant-region primer yielded TCR beta cDNA from about 500 ng total RNA. TCR beta libraries came from three nested multiplex PCR rounds using slightly modified ARM-PCR. The first two PCR rounds, around 10 cycles each, used TRBV1-TRBV30 forward primers and a C-beta reverse primer. TCRdb redid the calling of the multiplex PCR reads with MiXCR, one entry per CDR3 protein. The data hold about 120,000 distinct CDR3 sequences, with under 70% observed a single time.

This chain connects TRBV6-6 to TRBJ1-5, with 10 bases fitting TRBD1. The source material was tumor-adjacent normal liver tissue. The clonotype was recovered from a woman aged 55-69 years with primary liver carcinoma and hepatitis B virus infection. In DNA, the CDR3 is TGTGCCAGCAACCGTGGACAGGGGGGCAATAAGCCCCAGCATTTT. Translating gives CASNRGQGGNKPQHF.